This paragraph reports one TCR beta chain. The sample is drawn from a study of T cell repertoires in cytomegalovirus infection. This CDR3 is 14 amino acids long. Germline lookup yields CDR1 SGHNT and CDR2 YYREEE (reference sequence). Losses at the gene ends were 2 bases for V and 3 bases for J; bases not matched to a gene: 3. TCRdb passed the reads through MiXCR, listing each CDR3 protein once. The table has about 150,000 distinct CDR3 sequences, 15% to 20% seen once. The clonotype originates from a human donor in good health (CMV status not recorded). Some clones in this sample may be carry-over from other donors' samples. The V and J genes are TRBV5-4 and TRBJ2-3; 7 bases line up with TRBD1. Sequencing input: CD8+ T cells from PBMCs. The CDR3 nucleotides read TGTGCCAGCAGCTTTGACAGGGAAACAGATACGCAGTATTTT. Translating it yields CASSFDRETDTQYF. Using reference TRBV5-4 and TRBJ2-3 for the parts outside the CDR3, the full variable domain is ETGVTQSPTHLIKTRGQQVTLRCSSQSGHNTVSWYQQALGQGPQFIFQYYREEENGRGNFPPRFSGLQFPNYSSELNVNALELDDSALYLCASSFDRETDTQYFGPGTRLTVL.